The rows below give T cell receptor beta chains drawn from one sample of a study of Ad26.COV2.S vaccination and SARS-CoV-2 variants. Data came from immunoSEQ multiplex PCR; TCRdb stores just in-frame clones and leaves some out. Found here are about 460,000 clones, 80% to 90% of them singletons; the top ten hold 1.7%. This specimen consisted of peripheral blood, obtained in a trial of Ad26.COV2.S vaccine versus placebo. The receptors stem from a person between 18 and 59 years old who received the Ad26.COV2.S COVID-19 vaccine or a placebo. Each CDR3 is given with its conserved first and last residue. The order of the fields is V gene, D gene, clone size, J gene, CDR3 protein, CDR3 DNA. A D gene is named only where the DNA matches it firmly. Size is stated for part of the rows, as once, few or many counts, or as a class when the clone is expanded.

>TRBV10-3|TRBD2|-|TRBJ2-7
CAISGGTGGTYEQYF
TGTGCCATCAGTGGCGGGACGGGGGGTACCTACGAGCAGTACTTC
>TRBV27|-|-|TRBJ1-6
CASGGYSSYNSPLHF
TGTGCCAGCGGGGGGTACTCCTCCTATAATTCACCCCTCCACTTT
>TRBV29-1|-|once|TRBJ1-1
CSVRVGTGTEAFF
TGCAGCGTTCGGGTAGGGACGGGCACTGAAGCTTTCTTT
>TRBV18|-|once|TRBJ1-1
CASSPGGANTEAFF
TGTGCCAGCTCACCGGGGGGAGCGAACACTGAAGCTTTCTTT
>TRBV10-3|-|once|TRBJ2-7
CAISESKWETAPYEQYF
TGTGCCATCAGTGAGTCGAAGTGGGAGACAGCACCCTACGAGCAGTACTTC
>TRBV6-5|-|-|TRBJ1-2
CASRAGVYGYTF
TGTGCCAGCAGGGCCGGAGTTTATGGCTACACCTTC
>TRBV13|-|-|TRBJ2-1
CASSTTASTYNEQFF
TGTGCCAGCAGTACCACGGCTAGCACCTACAATGAGCAGTTCTTC
>TRBV10-3|TRBD1|-|TRBJ2-7
CAISDGQGLEQYF
TGTGCCATCAGTGATGGACAGGGGCTCGAGCAGTACTTC
>TRBV19|-|-|TRBJ1-5
CASRPALDRGQPQHF
TGTGCCAGTAGACCCGCCCTGGACCGTGGTCAGCCCCAGCATTTT
>TRBV7-9|TRBD1|once|TRBJ2-7
CASLGTGGGGEQYF
TGTGCCAGCTTGGGCACAGGGGGCGGAGGCGAGCAGTACTTC
>TRBV4-1|-|-|TRBJ2-1
CASSQFSPAGASSYNEQFF
TGCGCCAGCAGCCAATTCTCCCCCGCGGGGGCTAGCTCCTACAATGAGCAGTTCTTC
>TRBV12-3/TRBV12-4|-|-|TRBJ2-7
CASSLVGWYEQYF
TGTGCCAGCAGTCTAGTCGGTTGGTACGAGCAGTACTTC
>TRBV19|TRBD1|-|TRBJ2-7
CASSKGQGVWEQYF
TGTGCCAGTAGTAAGGGACAGGGAGTCTGGGAGCAGTACTTC
>TRBV5-1|-|-|TRBJ2-1
CASSLEGEFYNEQFF
TGCGCCAGCAGCTTGGAGGGGGAGTTCTACAATGAGCAGTTCTTC
>TRBV18|-|-|TRBJ1-1
CASSPPSTTNTEAFF
TGTGCCAGCTCACCACCATCCACCACGAACACTGAAGCTTTCTTT
>TRBV18|-|few|TRBJ1-5
CASSPGGNQPQHF
TGTGCCAGCTCACCAGGGGGCAATCAGCCCCAGCATTTT
>TRBV5-1|-|once|TRBJ2-2
CASSLPGTTGELFF
TGCGCCAGCAGCTTGCCCGGGACGACCGGGGAGCTGTTTTTT
>TRBV9|-|-|TRBJ2-1
CASSVSGLVANEQFF
TGTGCCAGCAGCGTGTCTGGGCTCGTAGCCAATGAGCAGTTCTTC
>TRBV7-9|-|-|TRBJ2-3
CASSLAIPGITDTQYF
TGTGCCAGCAGCTTAGCGATCCCGGGGATTACAGATACGCAGTATTTT
>TRBV7-8|-|few|TRBJ1-3
CASSLGSKETGNTIYF
TGTGCCAGCAGCTTAGGGAGCAAGGAGACTGGAAACACCATATATTTT
>TRBV5-1|TRBD1|few|TRBJ2-5
CASSSRDRGGVQYF
TGCGCCAGCAGCTCCCGGGACAGGGGCGGTGTCCAGTACTTC
>TRBV12-5|TRBD2|-|TRBJ2-3
CASGLGLAGVKSTDTQYF
TGTGCTAGTGGTTTGGGACTAGCGGGGGTGAAAAGCACAGATACGCAGTATTTT
>TRBV15|-|-|TRBJ2-1
CATSRVRQSSYNEQFF
TGTGCCACCAGCCGTGTACGTCAGAGCTCCTACAATGAGCAGTTCTTC
>TRBV30|-|-|TRBJ1-2
CAWSVHTGRYGYTF
TGTGCCTGGAGTGTACATACAGGGAGGTATGGCTACACCTTC
>TRBV2|TRBD2|-|TRBJ2-1
CASSGTSGEKQFF
TGTGCCAGCTCCGGGACTAGCGGTGAAAAGCAGTTCTTC
>TRBV30|-|-|TRBJ1-2
CAWSALWDKRFYGYTF
TGTGCCTGGAGTGCCTTATGGGACAAACGCTTCTATGGCTACACCTTC
>TRBV5-5|TRBD1|-|TRBJ1-4
CASSPPGTAHEKLFF
TGTGCCAGCAGCCCACCCGGGACAGCGCATGAAAAACTGTTTTTT
>TRBV11-2|-|-|TRBJ2-5
CASSLGYVETQYF
TGTGCCAGCAGCTTAGGCTACGTAGAGACCCAGTACTTC
>TRBV14|-|-|TRBJ2-1
CASSRLGSSYNEQFF
TGTGCCAGCAGCCGACTCGGCTCCTCCTACAATGAGCAGTTCTTC
>TRBV2|-|-|TRBJ1-1
CASTLTRRAFF
TGTGCCAGCACCTTGACCCGGCGGGCTTTCTTT
>TRBV27|-|-|TRBJ2-3
CASSEDGAADTQYF
TGTGCCAGCAGTGAGGATGGGGCCGCAGATACGCAGTATTTT
>TRBV7-2|-|-|TRBJ1-6
CASSLQGFGSPLHF
TGTGCCAGCAGCTTACAGGGATTCGGTTCACCCCTCCACTTT
>TRBV19|TRBD1|-|TRBJ2-5
CASMELGTGQETQYF
TGTGCCAGCATGGAGCTCGGGACAGGGCAAGAGACCCAGTACTTC
>TRBV6-5|-|-|TRBJ2-5
CATGAGAPAETQYF
TGTGCCACCGGGGCAGGTGCTCCGGCAGAGACCCAGTACTTC
>TRBV6-5|TRBD1|-|TRBJ2-7
CASRKGQGVYEQYF
TGTGCCAGCAGGAAGGGACAGGGGGTCTACGAGCAGTACTTC
>TRBV9|TRBD1|-|TRBJ1-4
CASSVGGQGGKEKLFF
TGTGCCAGCAGCGTAGGGGGACAGGGGGGAAAAGAAAAACTGTTTTTT
>TRBV7-3|-|-|TRBJ2-1
CASSLGVSSYNEQFF
TGTGCCAGCAGCCTGGGGGTAAGCTCCTACAATGAGCAGTTCTTC
>TRBV28|-|-|TRBJ1-6
CASSSPGPYNSPLHF
TGTGCCAGCAGTTCCCCAGGTCCCTATAATTCACCCCTCCACTTT
>TRBV10-3|TRBD2|-|TRBJ2-7
CAISATSGRYEQYF
TGTGCCATCAGTGCCACTAGCGGGAGATACGAGCAGTACTTC
>TRBV7-2|-|few|TRBJ1-1
CASTLGHFTEAFF
TGTGCCAGCACGCTTGGACACTTCACTGAAGCTTTCTTT
>TRBV2|-|-|TRBJ1-2
CASTPVGAEGNYGYTF
TGTGCCAGCACCCCGGTGGGGGCTGAAGGGAACTATGGCTACACCTTC
>TRBV11-2|TRBD2|-|TRBJ2-1
CASSGPGLAINEQFF
TGTGCCAGCAGCGGGCCGGGACTAGCGATCAATGAGCAGTTCTTC
>TRBV4-3|-|-|TRBJ2-3
CASSQDLGGRVTQYF
TGCGCCAGCAGCCAAGATCTAGGAGGACGGGTTACGCAGTATTTT
>TRBV5-1|-|-|TRBJ2-6
CASSSGSGANVLTF
TGCGCCAGCAGTTCGGGGAGTGGGGCCAACGTCCTGACTTTC
>TRBV29-1|-|-|TRBJ1-1
CSAGVGGEAFF
TGCAGCGCCGGGGTAGGGGGTGAAGCTTTCTTT
>TRBV10-1|-|once|TRBJ2-5
CASSETLQETQYF
TGCGCCAGCAGTGAGACTCTTCAAGAGACCCAGTACTTC
>TRBV11-3|TRBD1|-|TRBJ2-1
CASSPLTGVAYNEQFF
TGTGCCAGCAGCCCCCTGACAGGGGTGGCCTACAATGAGCAGTTCTTC
>TRBV6-5|-|-|TRBJ1-1
CASSLGRNTEAFF
TGTGCCAGCAGTTTGGGCAGGAACACTGAAGCTTTCTTT
>TRBV30|TRBD1|-|TRBJ1-5
CAWSVPDRATQPQHF
TGTGCCTGGAGTGTACCCGACAGGGCAACTCAGCCCCAGCATTTT
>TRBV19|-|-|TRBJ1-2
CASSIGQRANYGYTF
TGTGCCAGTAGTATTGGACAGAGGGCTAACTATGGCTACACCTTC
>TRBV7-3|-|-|TRBJ2-5
CASSLSPWETQYF
TGTGCCAGCAGCCTTAGCCCGTGGGAGACCCAGTACTTC